This record covers a single TCR beta chain. Its antigen is still unknown. Base-call qualities are not available, and no considerably larger clone is one nucleotide away. This sample was included in a study of T cells in Graves' hyperthyroidism and ophthalmopathy (dated by TCRdb to the late 2010s). General notes on the study: Peripheral blood samples were taken at initial diagnosis, before any treatment was given. Prospective prediction of ophthalmopathy was tested in an independent validation cohort consisting of under 20 hyperthyroidism patients and 17 patients who later progressed to ophthalmopathy. The 100 discovery patients were divided at random into training and test sets in a 7:3 ratio. After blood sampling, hyperthyroidism patients were treated with methimazole at a starting dose of 30 mg daily, and ophthalmopathy patients were treated with high-dose intravenous methylprednisolone. In about 6 Graves' hyperthyroidism patients, the study also compared T-cell repertoires from thyroid tissue with T-cell repertoires from blood. To identify distinguishing TCR V-J signatures, a discovery cohort of about 95 patients was used, comprising under 45 with Graves' ophthalmopathy and approximately 58 with stable Graves' hyperthyroidism. According to the paper, TCR Vbeta CDR3 sequencing was carried out on over 130 peripheral blood samples, which came from around 43 ophthalmopathy, 80 or so hyperthyroidism and some 17 progressor patients.

Study-wide findings and limitations: Most expanded thyroid clonotypes (frequency above 0.001) were also detected in blood, suggesting blood repertoires may reflect thyroid immune responses. In validation, progression to ophthalmopathy was predicted by the model with nearly 71% sensitivity and around 76% specificity, a median of approximately 7.1 months before onset. Ophthalmopathy was separated from stable hyperthyroidism by a 13 V-J signature model, with 85% to 90% sensitivity and about 84% specificity obtained in cross-validation and 80%/75% obtained in testing. Sample size was not statistically predetermined, and investigators were not blinded to group allocation.

Ophthalmopathy patients had moderately to severely active disease, with a Clinical Activity Score of 3 or more, a NOSPECS grade of 4 or more, and a disease duration of less than 3 months. Patients with uncontrolled infections, other autoimmune diseases, pregnancy or lactation were excluded. Diagnoses were established on the basis of clinical symptoms, serum thyroxine and TRAb, thyroid ultrasound, and orbital computed tomography. PBMCs were isolated from 10 ml of fresh peripheral blood by Ficoll-Paque density gradient centrifugation. Total RNA was extracted using Trizol reagent, and RNA quality was assessed on an Agilent 2100 Bioanalyzer. The TCR beta CDR3 regions were amplified from the RNA transcripts. The first round of RT-PCR for the TCR CDR3 was performed with the HTBI primer set and the Qiagen OneStep RT-PCR kit. The libraries were constructed in a second round of multiplex PCR and then size-selected and purified. The libraries were sequenced on an Illumina HiSeq2000 using paired-end 100 bp reads. On the study's bioinformatics: SOAPnuke was used to process the raw data, with reads discarded if the reads contained adapters or uncalled bases, had a mean Phred below 15, or lacked an exact constant-primer or identifier match. High-quality paired reads were merged with COPE v1.2.5, and unique nucleotide sequences were defined as clonotypes. MiTCR v1.1 was used to align the clonotypes against IMGT TRBV, TRBD and TRBJ reference segments. Analysis was restricted to V-J combinations with a frequency above 0.0001, which covered 98% to 99.2% of repertoires. A TCS score was defined as the ratio between F50 (clonal expansion) and ExV (chaos), using BLOSUM62-based TCRdist between CDR3 peptides within each V-J. Welch's t-statistics and random forest reduced approximately 520 V-J features to around 14, which were used in a naive Bayes classifier (R e1071). Starting from the raw public reads, TCRdb applied fastp trimming at Q25, assembled clones with MiXCR and retained in-frame beta chains. When rows share a CDR3 protein, they turn into one entry using the most common DNA and genes. These V and J calls derive from TCRdb rather than the authors' analysis. This sample comprises some 570,000 distinct CDR3 sequences, approximately 17% of them detected only once. The ten largest clones represent approximately 15% of the sample.

The germline V gene sets CDR1 to ENHRY and CDR2 to SYGVKD. The germline ends are 11 bases apart after V is trimmed by 2 bases and J by 3 bases. Including cysteine and phenylalanine, the CDR3 has 15 amino acids. Only the CDR3 region is kept as DNA, spanning 45 bases read in frame from base 1. The sequenced sample consisted of blood. This clonotype was sampled from a woman aged 18-29 years with Graves' ophthalmopathy. Recombination linked TRBV10-3 to TRBJ1-5, with no confident D gene call. The bases read TGTGCCATCAGTGAGGGAGGAGACTACAATCAGCCCCAGCATTTT. Translated, it gives CAISEGGDYNQPQHF.